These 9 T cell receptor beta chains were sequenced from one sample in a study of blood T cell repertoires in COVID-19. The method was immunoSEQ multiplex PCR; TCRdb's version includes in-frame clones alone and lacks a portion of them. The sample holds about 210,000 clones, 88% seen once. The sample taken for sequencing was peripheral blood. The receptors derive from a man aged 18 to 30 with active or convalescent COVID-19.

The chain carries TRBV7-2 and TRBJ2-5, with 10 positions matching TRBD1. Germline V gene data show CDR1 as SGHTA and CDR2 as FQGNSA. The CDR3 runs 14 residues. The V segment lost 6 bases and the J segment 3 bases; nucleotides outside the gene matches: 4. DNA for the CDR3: TGTGCCAGCAGTACTGGGACAGGGGAAGAGACCCAGTACTTC. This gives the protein CASSTGTGEETQYF. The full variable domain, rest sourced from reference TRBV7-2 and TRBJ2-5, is GAGVSQSPSNKVTEKGKDVELRCDPISGHTALYWYRQSLGQGLEFLIYFQGNSAPDKSGLPSDRFSAERTGGSVSTLTIQRTQQEDSAVYLCASSTGTGEETQYFGPGTRLLVL.

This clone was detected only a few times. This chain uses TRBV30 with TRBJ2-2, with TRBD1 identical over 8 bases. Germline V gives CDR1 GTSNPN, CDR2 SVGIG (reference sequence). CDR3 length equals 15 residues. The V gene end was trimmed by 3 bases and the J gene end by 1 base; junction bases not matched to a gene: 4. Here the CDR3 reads CAWSTGTGNTGELFF. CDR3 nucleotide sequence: TGTGCCTGGAGCACCGGGACAGGGAACACCGGGGAGCTGTTTTTT. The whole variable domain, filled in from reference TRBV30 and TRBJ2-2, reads SQTIHQWPATLVQPVGSPLSLECTVEGTSNPNLYWYRQAAGRGLQLLFYSVGIGQISSEVPQNLSASRPQDRQFILSSKKLLLSDSGFYLCAWSTGTGNTGELFFGEGSRLTVL.

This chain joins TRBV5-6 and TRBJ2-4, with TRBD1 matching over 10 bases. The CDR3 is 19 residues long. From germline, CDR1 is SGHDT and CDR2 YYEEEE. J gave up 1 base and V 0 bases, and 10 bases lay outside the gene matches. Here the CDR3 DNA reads TGTGCCAGCAGCTTGGTTTCGGGACAGGGGATCATGGCCAAAAACATTCAGTACTTC. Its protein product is CASSLVSGQGIMAKNIQYF.

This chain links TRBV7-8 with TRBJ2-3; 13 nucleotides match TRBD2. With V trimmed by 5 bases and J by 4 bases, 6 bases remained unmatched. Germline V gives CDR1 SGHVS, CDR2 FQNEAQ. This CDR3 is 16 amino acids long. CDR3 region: CASSPRTSGGSDTQYF. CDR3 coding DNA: TGTGCCAGCAGCCCGCGGACTAGCGGGGGTTCAGATACGCAGTATTTT. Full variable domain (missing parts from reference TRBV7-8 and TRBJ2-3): GAGVSQSPRYKVAKRGQDVALRCDPISGHVSLFWYQQALGQGPEFLTYFQNEAQLDKSGLPSDRFFAERPEGSVSTLKIQRTQQEDSAVYLCASSPRTSGGSDTQYFGPGTRLTVL.

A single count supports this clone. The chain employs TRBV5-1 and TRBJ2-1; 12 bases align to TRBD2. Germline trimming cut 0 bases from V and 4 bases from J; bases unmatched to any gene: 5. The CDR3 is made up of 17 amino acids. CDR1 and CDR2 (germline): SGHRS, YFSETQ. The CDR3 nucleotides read TGCGCCAGCAGCTTGGGACTAGCGGGAGCCATATACAATGAGCAGTTCTTC. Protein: CASSLGLAGAIYNEQFF.

The CDR3 DNA reads as TGTGCCAGCAGCGGACTAACAGAGACCCAGTACTTC. It specifies CASSGLTETQYF. V usage is TRBV7-9 and J usage is TRBJ2-5, with D perhaps matching TRBD2 (6 bases). Trimming took off 5 bases at V and 4 bases at J, with 8 bases between the two ends. Looked up from germline, CDR1 is SEHNR and CDR2 is FQNEAQ (reference sequence). The CDR3 consists of 12 residues.

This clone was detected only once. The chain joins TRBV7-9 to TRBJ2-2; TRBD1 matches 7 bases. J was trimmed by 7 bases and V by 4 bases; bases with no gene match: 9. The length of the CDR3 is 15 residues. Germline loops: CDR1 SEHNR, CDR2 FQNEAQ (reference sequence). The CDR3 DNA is TGTGCCAGCAGCTCGCCGACAGGGTCCAACGGGGAGCTGTTTTTT. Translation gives CASSSPTGSNGELFF.

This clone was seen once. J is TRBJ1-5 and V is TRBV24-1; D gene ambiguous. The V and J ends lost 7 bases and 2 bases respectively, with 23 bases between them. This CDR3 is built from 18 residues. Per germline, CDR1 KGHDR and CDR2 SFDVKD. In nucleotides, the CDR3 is TGTGCCACCAGCCAAAAAAAGAGGGTGGGTTACGGCAATCAGCCCCAGCATTTT. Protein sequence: CATSQKKRVGYGNQPQHF.

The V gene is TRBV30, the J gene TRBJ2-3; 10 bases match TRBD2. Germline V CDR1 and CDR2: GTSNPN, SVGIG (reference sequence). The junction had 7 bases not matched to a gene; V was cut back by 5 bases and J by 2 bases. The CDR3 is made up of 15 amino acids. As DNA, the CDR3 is TGTGCCTGGTCTAGCGGGAGTATAAACACAGATACGCAGTATTTT. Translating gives CAWSSGSINTDTQYF. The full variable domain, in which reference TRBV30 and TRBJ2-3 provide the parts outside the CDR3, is SQTIHQWPATLVQPVGSPLSLECTVEGTSNPNLYWYRQAAGRGLQLLFYSVGIGQISSEVPQNLSASRPQDRQFILSSKKLLLSDSGFYLCAWSSGSINTDTQYFGPGTRLTVL.